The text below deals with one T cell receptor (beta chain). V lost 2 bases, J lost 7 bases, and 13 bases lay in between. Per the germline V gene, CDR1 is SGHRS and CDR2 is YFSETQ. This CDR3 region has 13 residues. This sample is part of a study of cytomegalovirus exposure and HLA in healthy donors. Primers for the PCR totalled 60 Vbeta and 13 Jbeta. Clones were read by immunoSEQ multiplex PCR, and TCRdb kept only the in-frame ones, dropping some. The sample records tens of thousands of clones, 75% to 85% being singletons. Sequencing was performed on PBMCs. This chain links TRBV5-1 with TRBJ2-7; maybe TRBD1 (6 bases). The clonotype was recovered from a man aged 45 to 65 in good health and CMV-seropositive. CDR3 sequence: CASSFDRTGEQYF. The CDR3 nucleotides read TGCGCCAGCAGCTTTGACAGGACGGGAGAGCAGTACTTC.